Following are 20 T cell receptor beta chains from one sample sequenced in a study of blood T cells in healthy people across ages. It was with a sample-barcoded 5' primer and a J-beta primer mix that a second PCR of about 7 to 12 cycles was run. TCRdb used MiXCR to reprocess the 5' RACE reads, holding one entry per CDR3 protein. The sample consists of 2 million or so distinct CDR3 sequences, 49% of them appearing once. The sequencing sample was made of blood. The receptors were sampled from a woman in her thirties or forties in good health.

The chain employs TRBV20-1 and TRBJ2-5; D not resolved. CDR3 size: 12 residues. V was clipped by 5 bases and J by 3 bases, with 10 bases between them. CDR1 is DFQATT, CDR2 SNEGSKA, per germline (reference sequence). The CDR3 DNA sequence: TGCAGTGCTCCTCCGTTTGAAGAGACCCAGTACTTC. Translation gives CSAPPFEETQYF.

The genes are TRBV20-1 and TRBJ2-1; tentatively, D is TRBD2 (5 bases). This CDR3 has 15 amino acids. Trimming removed 6 bases at V and 3 bases at J, with 18 bases between. Germline V CDR1 and CDR2: DFQATT, SNEGSKA (reference sequence). The CDR3 nucleotides are TGCAGTGCCGGGCACAGCGGAAAACTCTACAATGAGCAGTTCTTC. The encoded protein is CSAGHSGKLYNEQFF.

This clonotype turned up a few times. V is TRBV7-9 and J is TRBJ2-1; D perhaps matches TRBD1 (6 bases). CDR1 and CDR2 (germline): SEHNR, FQNEAQ (reference sequence). The CDR3 extends over 15 amino acids. V lost 5 bases to trimming and J lost 5 bases, with 16 bases between them. CDR3 sequence: CASSDSGTLDNEQFF. CDR3 bases: TGTGCCAGCAGCGACTCCGGGACACTAGACAATGAGCAGTTCTTC.

There are a few counts of this clonotype. V is TRBV5-1 and J is TRBJ1-6, with D perhaps matching TRBD1 (6 bases). Germline V gives CDR1 SGHRS, CDR2 YFSETQ. CDR3 size: 16 residues. V shed 4 bases and J shed 10 bases, with 21 bases lying between them. CDR3: CASSHPHGEGDSPLHF. DNA for the CDR3: TGCGCCAGCAGCCATCCCCACGGCGAGGGGGACTCACCCCTCCACTTT.

The chain carries TRBV5-5 and TRBJ2-1, with 7 nucleotides matching TRBD2. V dropped 4 bases and J dropped 1; count of bases not matched to a gene: 8. CDR3 length: 16 amino acids. Germline lookup yields CDR1 SGHKS and CDR2 YYEKEE (reference sequence). CDR3 bases: TGTGCCAGCAGCACAGGTCTAGCGGTATCCTACAATGAGCAGTTCTTC. It yields the protein CASSTGLAVSYNEQFF.

A few counts support this clonotype. V and J are TRBV10-3 and TRBJ2-3; 8 bases map to TRBD1. This CDR3 spans 16 amino acids. The V gene end was trimmed by 2 bases and the J gene end by 0 bases; junction bases not matched to a gene: 4. Germline-derived CDR1 and CDR2 are ENHRY and SYGVKD. CDR3 coding DNA: TGTGCCATCAGTGAGGGACAGGGACCTAGCACAGATACGCAGTATTTT. Its protein is CAISEGQGPSTDTQYF.

This chain connects TRBV20-1 to TRBJ2-3; D is undetermined. V gave up 1 base and J gave up 0 bases, with 8 bases separating them. The CDR3 has 14 residues. The V gene's germline CDR1 is DFQATT and CDR2 SNEGSKA (reference sequence). The CDR3 region is CSARALLSTDTQYF. CDR3 coding DNA: TGCAGTGCTAGAGCATTGTTGAGCACAGATACGCAGTATTTT.

This clonotype has more than one count but fewer than ten. This chain joins TRBV7-8 and TRBJ2-3; D is undetermined. The V end was cut by 1 base, the J end by 2 bases, with 13 bases between. This CDR3 comprises 16 residues. Per the germline V gene, CDR1 is SGHVS and CDR2 is FQNEAQ. DNA for the CDR3: TGTGCCAGCAGCTTAGATCGGCTAACCTACACAGATACGCAGTATTTT. Its translation is CASSLDRLTYTDTQYF.

The chain employs TRBV6-2 or TRBV6-3 and TRBJ2-1; D possibly corresponds to TRBD1 (5 bases). CDR1 is MNHEY and CDR2 is SVGEGT in the germline V gene. The CDR3 covers 17 residues. V dropped 5 bases and J dropped 4 bases, with 21 bases sitting between them. The CDR3 spells CASSDVSLTVLYNEQFF. In DNA form, the CDR3 reads TGTGCCAGCAGTGACGTTAGTTTGACAGTTCTGTACAATGAGCAGTTCTTC.

The V gene is TRBV4-2, the J gene TRBJ1-6, with 9 bases fitting TRBD1. The CDR3 spans 17 residues. V lost 4 bases and J lost 5; bases outside the gene matches: 9. Germline CDR1 is LGHNA and CDR2 is YNFKEQ. The CDR3 bases are TGTGCCAGCAGCCGGACGGACAGGGGCAGCGATAATTCACCCCTCCACTTT. It yields the protein CASSRTDRGSDNSPLHF.

The rearrangement links TRBV10-3 to TRBJ1-4, with D tentatively TRBD1 (5 bases). Per germline, CDR1 ENHRY and CDR2 SYGVKD. CDR3 length: 17 amino acids. V was cut by 2 bases and J by 2 bases, with 15 bases left in between. Written as DNA, the CDR3 is TGTGCCATCAGTGAGGGGGGGAGGACAAGTACTAATGAAAAACTGTTTTTT. This translates into CAISEGGRTSTNEKLFF.

This clonotype was observed a handful of times. The chain combines TRBV20-1 with TRBJ2-7; no definite D call. The end of the DNA aligns better with TRBJ2-4, so the J call may be wrong. The CDR3 is made up of 12 amino acids. The germline V gene encodes CDR1 DFQATT and CDR2 SNEGSKA (reference sequence). CDR3 in amino acids: CSALSPFNIQYF. The CDR3 DNA sequence: TGCAGTGCTCTATCCCCCTTTAACATTCAGTACTTC.

The chain has TRBV25-1 and TRBJ2-2; D is undetermined. Trimming stripped 4 bases from V and 5 bases from J, with 8 bases between. CDR1 and CDR2 from the germline V gene are MGHDK and SYGVNS. This CDR3 is 13 amino acids long. The CDR3 region is CASSALGTGELFF. The CDR3 nucleotides are TGTGCCAGCAGTGCCTTGGGGACCGGGGAGCTGTTTTTT.

The chain joins TRBV7-2 to TRBJ2-1, with a weak D call TRBD2 (7 bases). This CDR3 contains 16 residues. Trimming removed 2 bases at V and 5 bases at J, with 16 bases between. CDR1 SGHTA and CDR2 FQGNSA come from the germline V gene. CDR3 amino acids: CASSLFRGRDNNEQFF. As DNA, the CDR3 is TGTGCCAGCAGCTTATTTAGGGGGAGGGATAACAATGAGCAGTTCTTC.

The gene calls are TRBV4-2 and TRBJ2-4; D may be TRBD2 (5 bases). The J call may be faulty, since TRBJ2-7 better matches the DNA end. The CDR3 is 13 residues long. Germline assignment: CDR1 LGHNA and CDR2 YNFKEQ. This chain's CDR3 is CASSQEAGHEQYF. The CDR3 DNA reads as TGTGCCAGCAGCCAAGAGGCGGGTCACGAGCAGTACTTC.

This clonotype was seen only a few times. This chain joins TRBV5-6 and TRBJ2-5; D is perhaps TRBD2 (6 bases). The length of the CDR3 is 12 residues. Trimming removed 2 bases at V and 7 bases at J, with 9 bases between. Germline loops: CDR1 SGHDT, CDR2 YYEEEE. The CDR3 loop reads CASSFGTWTQYF. CDR3 in DNA: TGTGCCAGCAGCTTTGGGACTTGGACCCAGTACTTC.

As regards this clonotype: Germline is not matched at one junction end, which may reflect a read error. The CDR3 DNA follows: TGCGCCACCCGAAACACTGAAGCTTTCTTT. It is translated as CATRNTEAFF. V gene TRBV2 combines with J gene TRBJ1-1; D uncertain. Germline CDR1 reads SNHLY; CDR2 reads FYNNEI. This CDR3 is 10 amino acids long.

This rearrangement joins TRBV11-2 to TRBJ2-1, with TRBD2 identical over 15 bases. The germline CDR1 and CDR2 sequences are SGHAT and FQNNGV. The CDR3 covers 17 residues. Trimming cost V 5 bases and J 1 base; bases outside gene matches: 3. The CDR3 loop reads CASSRTSGGASYNEQFF. CDR3 nucleotide sequence: TGTGCCAGCAGCCGGACTAGCGGGGGGGCTTCCTACAATGAGCAGTTCTTC.

Remarks on this clonotype: The junction departs from germline at one end; a sequencing error may be responsible. The chain is built from TRBV7-2 and TRBJ2-5; 7 bases are shared with TRBD2. CDR1 is SGHTA and CDR2 is FQGNSA in the germline V gene. This CDR3 has 16 amino acids. The CDR3: CASSLDVAGGQETLYF. The CDR3 DNA reads as TGTGCCAGCAGCTTAGATGTAGCGGGCGGACAAGAGACCCTGTACTTC.

The V and J genes are TRBV6-2 or TRBV6-3 and TRBJ1-5; no firm D call. The CDR3 totals 13 residues. Germline assignment: CDR1 MNHEY and CDR2 SVGEGT. Trimming took off 4 bases at V and 3 bases at J, with 7 bases between the two ends. The CDR3 region has the DNA TGTGCCAGCAGTTCGACTAACAATCAGCCCCAGCATTTT. The encoded protein is CASSSTNNQPQHF.